This passage covers 27 T cell receptor beta chains from one sample sequenced in a study of CD4 T cells in relation to SARS-CoV-2 and coronaviruses. These receptors have no known antigen. Some clones are missing from TCRdb's copy, which holds only in-frame ones; the method was immunoSEQ multiplex PCR. The table shows 35,000 to 40,000 clones, with roughly 73% occurring only once. Material: memory CD4+ T cells from PBMCs, cultured in vitro. The origin of the receptors is an adult with COVID-19.

The chain is built from TRBV23-1 and TRBJ2-7; 10 nucleotides match TRBD1. TRBV23-1 is placed among ORFs of uncertain function. This CDR3 comprises 16 residues. V shed 0 bases, J shed 5 bases, and the junction held 7 bases outside the gene matches. CDR3 protein: CASSQSATGGSHEQYF. CDR3 DNA: TGCGCCAGCAGTCAATCCGCGACAGGGGGCAGCCACGAGCAGTACTTC.

This clone has just a few counts. DNA of the CDR3: TGTGCCAGCAGCCGGGAGTTCAAGGAGACCCAGTACTTC. This sequence encodes CASSREFKETQYF. This sequence joins TRBV5-5 and TRBJ2-5; D is perhaps TRBD2 (6 bases). Germline CDR1 and CDR2: SGHKS and YYEKEE (reference sequence). This CDR3 has 13 residues. The germline V and J ends were trimmed by 4 bases and 5 bases, with 12 bases remaining between them.

The gene calls are TRBV7-2 and TRBJ2-1; a possible D gene is TRBD2 (6 bases). Trimming pared 5 bases from V and 4 bases from J, leaving 15 bases between. The CDR3 has 15 amino acids. Germline V gene data show CDR1 as SGHTA and CDR2 as FQGNSA. Written as DNA, the CDR3 is TGTGCCAGCAGCACCCTCCTGGGGAGGTACAATGAGCAGTTCTTC. This translates into CASSTLLGRYNEQFF.

This clone has just a few counts. The chain carries TRBV3-1 (or the pseudogene TRBV3-2) and TRBJ2-2; D call uncertain. This CDR3 has 13 amino acids. Germline V gene lookup returns CDR1 LGHDT and CDR2 YNNKEL (reference sequence). V was clipped by 1 base and J by 7 bases, with 7 bases between them. In nucleotides, the CDR3 is TGTGCCAGCAGCCAAGTGGATGTCGGGGAGCTGTTTTTT. Translation: CASSQVDVGELFF.

The J gene is TRBJ2-3, the V gene TRBV2; 8 bases are shared with TRBD1. Germline V CDR1 and CDR2: SNHLY, FYNNEI. This CDR3 region has 16 residues. V dropped 8 bases and J dropped 7; count of bases not matched to a gene: 17. CDR3: CASVAWDRRRANTQYF. CDR3 nucleotides: TGTGCCAGCGTGGCCTGGGACAGGCGACGGGCTAATACGCAGTATTTT. The full variable domain, its missing parts supplied by reference TRBV2 and TRBJ2-3, is EPEVTQTPSHQVTQMGQEVILRCVPISNHLYFYWYRQILGQKVEFLVSFYNNEISEKSEIFDDQFSVERPDGSNFTLKIRSTKLEDSAMYFCASVAWDRRRANTQYFGPGTRLTVL.

The chain is built from TRBV30 and TRBJ1-1, with unresolved D. This CDR3 is 15 amino acids long. Looked up from germline, CDR1 is GTSNPN and CDR2 is SVGIG (reference sequence). V was shortened by 5 bases and J by 1 base, with 17 bases between the two germline ends. The CDR3, as DNA: TGTGCCTGGTTCCCCAAGTTTTTGAAGAACACTGAAGCTTTCTTT. Translated: CAWFPKFLKNTEAFF.

The CDR3 region is CASSRWGGRGVLGNTIYF. The CDR3 DNA reads TGTGCCAGCAGCCGCTGGGGGGGCAGAGGCGTGTTGGGAAACACCATATATTTT. This chain connects TRBV3-1 (or the pseudogene TRBV3-2) to TRBJ1-3; possibly TRBD1 for D (6 bases). The germline CDR1 and CDR2 sequences are LGHDT and YNNKEL (reference sequence). With 4 bases removed from V and 4 bases from J, the gap between germline ends came to 23 bases. The CDR3 sequence is 18 residues long.

The chain carries TRBV5-5 and TRBJ2-7, with D uncertain. Germline CDR1 reads SGHKS; CDR2 reads YYEKEE (reference sequence). The CDR3 length is 14 residues. The V and J ends lost 4 bases and 3 bases respectively, with 14 bases between them. CDR3 DNA sequence: TGTGCCAGCAGCCCCGACCATTTTTACTACGAGCAGTACTTC. Amino acid sequence: CASSPDHFYYEQYF.

J is TRBJ2-1 and V is TRBV5-1; the D gene is possibly TRBD1 (6 bases). CDR1 SGHRS and CDR2 YFSETQ come from the germline V gene. CDR3 length: 15 residues. Trimming pared 3 bases from V and 5 bases from J, leaving 15 bases between. Written as DNA, the CDR3 is TGCGCCAGCAGCTGGGGGAACAGGGCCGACAATGAGCAGTTCTTC. Translating it yields CASSWGNRADNEQFF.

The V and J genes are TRBV10-3 and TRBJ2-6; 7 bases agree with TRBD1. V lost 6 bases, J lost 0 bases, and 17 bases stayed unmatched. Germline V gene lookup returns CDR1 ENHRY and CDR2 SYGVKD. This CDR3 comprises 20 residues. For the CDR3, the DNA is TGTGCCATCAGAAACTCTGATCTGACAGGGAACCCCTCTGGGGCCAACGTCCTGACTTTC. Translating it yields CAIRNSDLTGNPSGANVLTF.

The chain is built from TRBV14 and TRBJ2-5; 12 bases map to TRBD1. The CDR3 totals 18 residues. Unmatched junction bases numbered 12, after V lost 2 bases and J lost 5 bases. The germline CDR1 and CDR2 sequences are SGHDN and FVKESK. CDR3 in DNA: TGTGCCAGCAGCCAATGGGCCCCTGGGACAGGGGGCGTGGAGACCCAGTACTTC. Encoded protein: CASSQWAPGTGGVETQYF.

This chain connects TRBV4-2 to TRBJ2-1, with D perhaps TRBD2 (5 bases). The CDR3 loop spans 18 amino acids. Deletions cut 3 bases from V and 1 base from J, with 19 bases between. Looked up from germline, CDR1 is LGHNA and CDR2 is YNFKEQ. The CDR3 is CASSHDPVQRRSYNEQFF. The DNA of the CDR3 is TGTGCCAGCAGCCACGACCCTGTGCAGCGGAGGTCCTACAATGAGCAGTTCTTC.

The J gene is TRBJ1-4, the V gene TRBV20-1; D is ambiguous. The CDR3 sequence is 11 residues long. Trimming took 1 base from V and 6 from J, leaving 3 bases between them. Germline assignment: CDR1 DFQATT and CDR2 SNEGSKA (reference sequence). CDR3 sequence: CSARVDEKLFF. CDR3 DNA: TGCAGTGCTAGAGTGGATGAAAAACTGTTTTTT.

This clone is a singleton in its sample. In DNA, the CDR3 is TGCAGTGCTAGTGGTCAGTCATACGAGCAGTACTTC. Translated: CSASGQSYEQYF. The chain employs TRBV20-1 and TRBJ2-7, with D uncertain. V was trimmed by 3 bases and J by 4 bases, leaving 10 bases between them. The CDR3 loop spans 12 amino acids. Germline CDR1 reads DFQATT; CDR2 reads SNEGSKA (reference sequence).

The sample holds a few counts of this clone. The chain joins TRBV4-1 to TRBJ2-5, with 7 bases that match TRBD2. Germline assignment: CDR1 MGHRA and CDR2 YSYEKL. J lost 2 bases, V lost 2 bases, and 5 bases had no gene match. The CDR3 is 15 residues long. CDR3 loop: CASSQSPREQETQYF. The DNA of the CDR3 is TGCGCCAGCAGCCAATCACCGCGGGAGCAAGAGACCCAGTACTTC.

The chain links TRBV19 to TRBJ2-7, with 7 bases lining up with TRBD1. Losses at the gene ends were 5 bases for V and 2 bases for J; bases not matched to a gene: 6. The CDR3 totals 14 residues. Looked up from germline, CDR1 is LNHDA and CDR2 is SQIVND (reference sequence). The CDR3 DNA sequence: TGTGCCAGTAGTTCCCCAGGGACAGCCTACGAGCAGTACTTC. Its protein product is CASSSPGTAYEQYF.

V gene TRBV4-1 combines with J gene TRBJ2-7; D is ambiguous. The CDR3 has 18 residues. Germline lookup yields CDR1 MGHRA and CDR2 YSYEKL. V lost 1 base and J 2 bases, leaving 21 bases between the germline ends. CDR3 DNA sequence: TGCGCCAGCAGCCAAGGGAACTTTCTGGGTGGTAGCCCCTACGAGCAGTACTTC. It yields the protein CASSQGNFLGGSPYEQYF.

V is TRBV11-2 and J is TRBJ2-3; a possible D gene is TRBD1 (5 bases). The germline V gene encodes CDR1 SGHAT and CDR2 FQNNGV. The CDR3 runs to 13 residues. Trimming cost V 5 bases and J 6 bases, with 12 bases left between them. The CDR3 nucleotides are TGTGCCAGCAGCCTACAGGTCCCGGATACGCAGTATTTT. Translating gives CASSLQVPDTQYF.

The chain links TRBV11-1 to TRBJ2-5; D is uncertain. CDR1 is SGHAT, CDR2 FQDESV, per germline (reference sequence). Trimming removed 1 base at V and 2 bases at J, with 8 bases between. CDR3 size: 14 residues. The CDR3 nucleotides are TGTGCCAGCAGCTTAGGTGGGAAACAAGAGACCCAGTACTTC. Amino acids: CASSLGGKQETQYF.

The V gene is TRBV7-9, the J gene TRBJ2-7; D is perhaps TRBD1 (6 bases). CDR3 length: 17 amino acids. The germline CDR1 and CDR2 sequences are SEHNR and FQNEAQ (reference sequence). Trimming pared 3 bases from V and 1 base from J, leaving 19 bases between. The CDR3 nucleotides are TGTGCCAGCAGCTTCTACGTGGGGGCAGGCGAGTCCTACGAGCAGTACTTC. As protein: CASSFYVGAGESYEQYF. The full variable domain, completed using reference TRBV7-9 and TRBJ2-7, is DTGVSQNPRHKITKRGQNVTFRCDPISEHNRLYWYRQTLGQGPEFLTYFQNEAQLEKSRLLSDRFSAERPKGSFSTLEIQRTEQGDSAMYLCASSFYVGAGESYEQYFGPGTRLTVT.

The chain links TRBV19 to TRBJ2-5; 9 bases match TRBD1. CDR1 LNHDA and CDR2 SQIVND come from the germline V gene (reference sequence). J was trimmed by 5 bases and V by 6 bases; bases with no gene match: 13. This CDR3 is 16 amino acids long. The CDR3 DNA is TGTGCCAGTAGGAGAACCGGGACAGGGATTGGGGAGACCCAGTACTTC. It translates to CASRRTGTGIGETQYF.

The V gene is TRBV27, the J gene TRBJ1-5, with unresolved D. CDR1 and CDR2 from the germline V gene are MNHEY and SMNVEV (reference sequence). V was trimmed by 6 bases and J by 0 bases, leaving 6 bases between them. The CDR3 loop spans 13 amino acids. CDR3 nucleotides: TGTGCCAGCAGGTCATATAGCAATCAGCCCCAGCATTTT. Its translation: CASRSYSNQPQHF.

This clone has just one count. The chain employs TRBV24-1 and TRBJ1-5; D ambiguous. V was shortened by 0 bases and J by 3 bases, with 11 bases between the two germline ends. The CDR3 consists of 16 residues. Germline CDR1 and CDR2: KGHDR and SFDVKD. CDR3 loop: CATSDLRRRLNQPQHF. CDR3 coding DNA: TGTGCCACCAGTGATTTGCGGCGGCGGCTCAATCAGCCCCAGCATTTT.

V and J are TRBV5-6 and TRBJ1-2; 10 bases are shared with TRBD1. This CDR3 contains 14 residues. V gave up 5 bases and J gave up 5 bases; unmatched junction bases: 6. Per germline, CDR1 SGHDT and CDR2 YYEEEE. The CDR3: CASSSDRGSYGYTF. CDR3 nucleotide sequence: TGTGCCAGCAGTTCGGACAGGGGGTCTTATGGCTACACCTTC.

This chain joins TRBV5-8 and TRBJ2-5; D is unclear. Germline V gives CDR1 SGHTS, CDR2 YDEGEE. CDR3 length: 17 residues. The V gene lost 7 bases and the J gene lost 3 bases, with 25 bases spanning the gap. The CDR3 region has the DNA TGTGCCAGCCCCTTGGGGTTCGTCGCCTCCAGAGAAGAGACCCAGTACTTC. Translating it yields CASPLGFVASREETQYF.

J is TRBJ1-6 and V is TRBV5-1; 7 nucleotides align to TRBD1. Germline CDR1 and CDR2: SGHRS and YFSETQ. This CDR3 is built from 21 residues. Losses at the gene ends were 1 base for V and 0 bases for J; bases not matched to a gene: 16. This chain's CDR3 is CASSLSPAGGPLSSYNSPLHF. DNA for the CDR3: TGCGCCAGCAGCTTGAGCCCCGCAGGGGGACCCCTCAGCTCCTATAATTCACCCCTCCACTTT.

Here the CDR3 reads CASSLVRSGSGVREQYF. The CDR3 DNA reads TGTGCCAGCAGCTTGGTTCGATCGGGAAGTGGGGTGCGCGAGCAGTACTTC. V usage is TRBV5-6 and J usage is TRBJ2-7, with D maybe TRBD2 (5 bases). Germline CDR1 SGHDT, CDR2 YYEEEE. Trimming pared 0 bases from V and 6 bases from J, leaving 22 bases between. The CDR3 totals 17 residues.